This T cell receptor beta chain was obtained from a study of identical twins. Notes on the study in general: Out-of-frame alpha sequences shared by twins showed excess low generation probability.

Only a few counts were recorded for this clonotype. The antigen is unknown. This CDR3 contains 17 residues. CDR1 is LGHNA and CDR2 is YSLEER in the germline V gene. J lost 6 bases, V lost 2 bases, and 11 bases had no gene match. TCRdb analysed the 5' RACE reads with MiXCR anew, one entry per CDR3 protein. The repertoire holds around 470,000 distinct CDR3 sequences, with 14% as singletons. The same data also went into a second study, on yellow fever vaccine responses in identical twins.

The rearrangement joins TRBV4-3 to TRBJ2-1; TRBD2 matches 9 bases. Material: CD4+ T cells sorted from blood. This clonotype was sampled from a woman in her late teens or twenties in good health. DNA for the CDR3: TGCGCCAGCAGCCAATACCCCTCCGCGGGAGGGACCAATGAGCAGTTCTTC. Translated: CASSQYPSAGGTNEQFF.